The present T cell receptor (beta chain) was sequenced within a study of blood T cells in healthy people across ages. Study-level information: With template switching, about one barcoded beta molecule was captured per two T cells. Study findings and constraints: The percentage of naive T cells correlated strongly with TCR beta diversity.

Researchers collected 9 to 10 milliliters of peripheral blood from every single donor. A minimum of 7 million PBMCs was isolated per sample. Comments on this clonotype: Its antigen remains unknown.

Primed by a sample-barcoded 5' primer and a J-beta primer mix, a second PCR proceeded for roughly 7 to 11 cycles. TCRdb called the 5' RACE reads again in MiXCR, with one record for every CDR3 protein. This table has 730,000 or so distinct CDR3 sequences, approximately 39% appearing once. This clonotype was obtained from a woman aged 55-70 years in good health. Specimen: blood.

CDR3 protein: CASSLGLDGYEQYF. The CDR3, as DNA: TGTGCCAGCAGCTTGGGACTAGATGGCTACGAGCAGTACTTC. This chain links TRBV11-2 with TRBJ2-7; 8 positions match TRBD2. With V trimmed by 3 bases and J by 3 bases, 4 bases remained unmatched. Germline CDR1 is SGHAT and CDR2 is FQNNGV. The CDR3 runs 14 residues.